These T cell receptor beta chains were read from a single sample in a study of ipilimumab plus nivolumab after autologous stem cell transplantation. Data came from immunoSEQ multiplex PCR; TCRdb stores just in-frame clones and leaves some out. The sample lists tens of thousands of clones, 83% seen once, with 2.2% in the top ten. The sample in question was PBMCs, obtained in a trial of ipilimumab plus nivolumab as post-transplant consolidation. These TCRs come from a male donor with diffuse large B-cell lymphoma. CDR3s include the opening cysteine and the closing phenylalanine or tryptophan. A D gene is named only where the DNA matches it firmly. Clone size appears in some rows only: once, few, many, or a class for an expanded clone.

J gene,V gene,D gene,clone size,CDR3 DNA,CDR3 protein
TRBJ1-5,TRBV19,NA,NA,TGTGCCAGTAGTACCCGGGCACCCGGGATTCACAATCAGCCCCAGCATTTT,CASSTRAPGIHNQPQHF
TRBJ1-5,TRBV19,NA,NA,TGTGCCAGTAGTATCCGAATTAGTCAGCCCCAGCATTTT,CASSIRISQPQHF
TRBJ2-5,TRBV7-9,TRBD2,once,TGTGCCAGCAGCTTAGGCGGGGGAGGGAAAGAGACCCAGTACTTC,CASSLGGGGKETQYF
TRBJ2-3,TRBV30,NA,once,TGTGCCTGGAGGTTGGGGACTCCTTCCGATACGCAGTATTTT,CAWRLGTPSDTQYF
TRBJ2-7,TRBV5-5,NA,NA,TGTGCCAGCAGTCTCATGTCTTACGAGCAGTACTTC,CASSLMSYEQYF
TRBJ1-6,TRBV7-2,NA,NA,TGTGCCAGCAGCCCGCAGACAGGCCTAAATTCACCCCTCCACTTT,CASSPQTGLNSPLHF
TRBJ1-1,TRBV18,NA,NA,TGTGCCAGCTCACCCAACCCCCAGCAGGCTTTCTTT,CASSPNPQQAFF
TRBJ2-5,TRBV6-1,NA,NA,TGTGCCAGCAGTGAGATGGCAGTGTCCCAGTACTTC,CASSEMAVSQYF
TRBJ1-4,TRBV2,NA,NA,TGTGCCAGCAGTGGTTCGGGTGTTGAAAAACTGTTTTTT,CASSGSGVEKLFF
TRBJ1-2,TRBV11-1,NA,NA,TGTGCCAGCAGCTCGTGGACAGCCAACTATGGCTACACCTTC,CASSSWTANYGYTF
TRBJ2-5,TRBV7-2,TRBD2,NA,TGTGCCAGCAGCTTAGTCCCGGGACTAGCGGGGATTGAGACCCAGTACTTC,CASSLVPGLAGIETQYF
TRBJ1-2,TRBV11-2,NA,NA,TGTGCCAGCAGCTTTAGAGATGGCTACACCTTC,CASSFRDGYTF
TRBJ1-6,TRBV15,TRBD1,NA,TGTGCCACCAGCACGGGACAGGGATATTCACCCCTCCACTTT,CATSTGQGYSPLHF
TRBJ2-1,TRBV9,TRBD2,once,TGTGCCAGCAGCGTAGGCGGGGGGAGTTACAATGAGCAGTTCTTC,CASSVGGGSYNEQFF
TRBJ1-2,TRBV2,TRBD1,NA,TGTGCCAGCAGGGGACAGTTGGGCGGCTACACCTTC,CASRGQLGGYTF
TRBJ1-5,TRBV23-1,NA,NA,TGCGCCAGCAGTCGATTGGTACGGCGGAATCAGCCCCAGCATTTT,CASSRLVRRNQPQHF
TRBJ1-1,TRBV12-5,NA,NA,TGTGCTAGTGGTTTGGACCTCAGGGCTGAAGCTTTCTTT,CASGLDLRAEAFF
TRBJ2-1,TRBV29-1,NA,once,TGCAGCGTTGCGGTGCGCAATGAGCAGTTCTTC,CSVAVRNEQFF
TRBJ1-4,TRBV7-9,NA,NA,TGTGCCAGCAGCTACTCCGGGACCCCTGAAAAACTGTTTTTT,CASSYSGTPEKLFF
TRBJ1-5,TRBV19,NA,few,TGTGCCAGTAAGGAAGTCGGTAGCAATCAGCCCCAGCATTTT,CASKEVGSNQPQHF
TRBJ1-4,TRBV9,NA,NA,TGTGCCAGCAGCGTGGGGGCAGCCCGGGAAAAACTGTTTTTT,CASSVGAAREKLFF
TRBJ2-1,TRBV5-1,TRBD1,NA,TGCGCCAGCAGCAGGACAGGGCCGTACAATGAGCAGTTCTTC,CASSRTGPYNEQFF
TRBJ2-5,TRBV15,NA,once,TGTGCCACCAGCAGAGGGGTCATCCAAGAGACCCAGTACTTC,CATSRGVIQETQYF
TRBJ1-1,TRBV6-5,NA,NA,TGTGCCAGCAGTTACTCGCCAGGGGCTGAAGCTTTCTTT,CASSYSPGAEAFF
TRBJ2-7,TRBV10-2,NA,NA,TGCGCCAGCAGCTTCCTTGTGTCGGGCGAGCAGTACTTC,CASSFLVSGEQYF
TRBJ2-1,TRBV4-2,NA,NA,TGTGCCAGCAGCCCCATTGGGCCGGGGAATGAGCAGTTCTTC,CASSPIGPGNEQFF
TRBJ1-1,TRBV6-1,NA,NA,TGTGCCAGCAGTGAAGCCCCCGGGAGCATGAACACTGAAGCTTTCTTT,CASSEAPGSMNTEAFF
TRBJ1-2,TRBV4-1,NA,NA,TGCGCCAGCAGCCGCTCGACAGCCAACTATGGCTACACCTTC,CASSRSTANYGYTF
TRBJ1-2,TRBV19,NA,NA,TGTGCCAGTAGTCCCAGGAAATATGGCTACACCTTC,CASSPRKYGYTF
TRBJ1-5,TRBV30,NA,once,TGTGCCTGGAGTGTTGGGGGTCTCAGCAATCAGCCCCAGCATTTT,CAWSVGGLSNQPQHF
TRBJ2-7,TRBV7-2,TRBD1,NA,TGTGCCAGCAGCTTCTCGGACAGGGCCCACGAGCAGTACTTC,CASSFSDRAHEQYF
TRBJ1-2,TRBV7-2,TRBD1,NA,TGTGCCAGCAGCTTGGTTAGGGCAGGGGGTGGCTACACCTTC,CASSLVRAGGGYTF
TRBJ1-1,TRBV19,TRBD1,NA,TGTGCCAGTAGTACTTCGGACAGGGGGAACACTGAAGCTTTCTTT,CASSTSDRGNTEAFF
TRBJ1-1,TRBV27,NA,few,TGTGCCAGCAGACGCCTCGAAGTGAACACTGAAGCTTTCTTT,CASRRLEVNTEAFF
TRBJ2-7,TRBV12-5,NA,NA,TGTGCTAGTGGTTTCTGGCCACGAACCGAGCAGTACTTC,CASGFWPRTEQYF
TRBJ1-1,TRBV7-2,TRBD1,NA,TGTGCCAGCAGCTTATACAGGGGAGACACTGAAGCTTTCTTT,CASSLYRGDTEAFF
TRBJ2-2,TRBV5-1,TRBD2,NA,TGCGCCAGCAGCTTAGCGGGGACTCCAGGTACCGGGGAGCTGTTTTTT,CASSLAGTPGTGELFF
TRBJ2-5,TRBV25-1,TRBD2,NA,TGTGCCAGCAGTGGAGCCGGGACTATTTTGGAGACCCAGTACTTC,CASSGAGTILETQYF
TRBJ2-7,TRBV2,NA,NA,TGTGCCACGTCCCAAGGTTCCCTCTCCTACGAGCAGTACTTC,CATSQGSLSYEQYF
TRBJ2-3,TRBV14,NA,once,TGTGCCAGCAGCCAAGGGTCAGCTCCGGATACGCAGTATTTT,CASSQGSAPDTQYF
TRBJ2-3,TRBV21-1,NA,few,TGTGCCAGCAGCAAAATCCATACAGGGAATTCTGATACGCAGTATTTT,CASSKIHTGNSDTQYF
TRBJ2-5,TRBV5-1,TRBD2,NA,TGCGCCAGCAGCTTGGACGCTAGCGGGGGAGGTAGTAGAGAGACCCAGTACTTC,CASSLDASGGGSRETQYF